This T cell receptor (beta chain) originates from a study of PD-1 blockade in mismatch repair-deficient tumors. CDR1 and CDR2 from the germline V gene are SGHTA and FQGNSA. Trimming took 0 bases from V and 0 from J, leaving 3 bases between them. CDR3 length: 15 amino acids. In the case of this clone: Its antigen is not identified.

Notes on the study in general: Tumor-resident clones, often absent from pretreatment blood, expanded after pembrolizumab and then contracted.

PCR or immunohistochemistry showed mismatch repair deficiency in every enrolled patient. TCR sequencing covered a few patients who responded to pembrolizumab. Clones were sequenced by immunoSEQ multiplex PCR, and TCRdb holds only the in-frame ones, with some missing. Of about 68,000 clones detected, around 80% appear once; the ten largest clones hold roughly 5%. This rearrangement joins TRBV7-2 to TRBJ2-6; no firm D call. The sample here was peripheral blood, taken 2 weeks after starting pembrolizumab. The clonotype comes from an adult with mismatch repair-deficient cancer. The CDR3 spells CASSLAYSGANVLTF. The CDR3 coding sequence is TGTGCCAGCAGCTTAGCTTACTCTGGGGCCAACGTCCTGACTTTC.